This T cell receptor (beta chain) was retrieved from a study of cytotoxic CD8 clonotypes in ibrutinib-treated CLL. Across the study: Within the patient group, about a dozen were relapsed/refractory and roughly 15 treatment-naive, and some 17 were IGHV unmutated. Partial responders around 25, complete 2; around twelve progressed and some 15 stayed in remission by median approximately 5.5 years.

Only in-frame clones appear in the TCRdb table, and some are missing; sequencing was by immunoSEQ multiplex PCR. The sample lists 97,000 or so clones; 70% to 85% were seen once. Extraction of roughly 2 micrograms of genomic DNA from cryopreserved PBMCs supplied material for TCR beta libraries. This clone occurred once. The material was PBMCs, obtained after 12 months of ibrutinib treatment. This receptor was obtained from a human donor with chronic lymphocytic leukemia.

In nucleotides, the CDR3 is TGTGCCAGCATGTTCGGGCAGGTAACCTACAATGAGCAGTTCTTC. Amino acid sequence: CASMFGQVTYNEQFF. This chain uses TRBV6-1 with TRBJ2-1; D is unclear. Trimming took 7 bases from V and 2 from J, leaving 15 bases between them. The germline V gene has CDR1 MNHNS and CDR2 SASEGT. CDR3 length: 15 amino acids.